This T cell receptor (beta chain) was sequenced for a study of T cell responses to AZD1222 COVID-19 vaccine. On this clone itself: The target antigen is unknown.

The CDR3 consists of 13 residues. Germline V gene data show CDR1 as SQVTM and CDR2 as ANQGSEA. Trimming shortened V by 6 bases and J by 2 bases, and 14 bases separated the two germline ends. Findings of the study overall: Only 5 or 6 people who got AZD1222 tested seropositive at baseline.

Using immunoSEQ multiplex PCR, the repertoire was profiled, and TCRdb retains in-frame clones only, with some absent. The sample records fewer than 120,000 clones, roughly 90% being singletons. The TCR was taken from an adult who received the AZD1222 COVID-19 vaccine. This sequence joins TRBV29-1 and TRBJ2-7; TRBD2 might be the D (5 bases). The material sequenced was peripheral blood, taken 28 days after the second AZD1222 dose. CDR3 nucleotides: TGCAGCGTCGTATTGGACGGGGCCTACGAGCAGTACTTC. Protein product: CSVVLDGAYEQYF.